This is a list of T cell receptor beta chains from one sample in a study of T cell responses to AZD1222 COVID-19 vaccine. Profiled with immunoSEQ multiplex PCR; TCRdb holds only in-frame clones, not every one. The data contain more than 150,000 clones, around 90% of them singletons. Material: peripheral blood, obtained 28 days after the second AZD1222 dose. Receptors originate from an adult who received the AZD1222 COVID-19 vaccine. CDR3s include the opening cysteine and the closing phenylalanine or tryptophan. The D gene is left open where the match is weak. Clone size appears in some rows only: once, few, many, or a class for an expanded clone.

V	size	D	J	CDR3	DNA
TRBV4-2	-	TRBD2	TRBJ2-1	CASRPPTSGGEQFF	TGTGCCAGCAGACCACCAACTAGCGGTGGTGAGCAGTTCTTC
TRBV7-2	-	TRBD1	TRBJ2-2	CASSFQGAAGELFF	TGTGCCAGCAGCTTTCAGGGGGCTGCCGGGGAGCTGTTTTTT
TRBV6-5	-	TRBD2	TRBJ2-3	CASSSGADTQYF	TGTGCCAGCAGTAGCGGGGCAGATACGCAGTATTTT
TRBV6-5	-	-	TRBJ2-2	CASRETASNTGELFF	TGTGCCAGCAGGGAGACAGCCTCGAACACCGGGGAGCTGTTTTTT
TRBV28	-	-	TRBJ1-3	CASSLTGNTIYF	TGTGCCAGCAGCCTAACTGGAAACACCATATATTTT
TRBV10-3	-	-	TRBJ1-1	CATSPGTRNTEAFF	TGTGCCACCAGCCCCGGGACGCGGAACACTGAAGCTTTCTTT
TRBV30	-	-	TRBJ1-6	CAWSGQESSPLHF	TGTGCCTGGAGTGGACAGGAGAGTTCACCCCTCCACTTT
TRBV28	-	TRBD1	TRBJ1-1	CASSSTGEGTEAFF	TGTGCCAGCAGTTCGACAGGGGAAGGGACTGAAGCTTTCTTT
TRBV19	once	TRBD1	TRBJ2-1	CASSKDRGNEQFF	TGTGCCAGTAGTAAAGACAGGGGCAATGAGCAGTTCTTC
TRBV11-2	-	-	TRBJ1-2	CASSIGGIAGYTF	TGTGCCAGCAGTATTGGAGGGATTGCGGGCTACACCTTC
TRBV18	once	TRBD1	TRBJ2-2	CASHWDRLTGELFF	TGTGCCAGCCATTGGGACAGACTCACCGGGGAGCTGTTTTTT
TRBV7-9	-	TRBD2	TRBJ2-7	CASRGLSASGRGEQYF	TGTGCCAGCAGGGGTCTTTCGGCTAGCGGGAGAGGCGAGCAGTACTTC
TRBV2	-	TRBD2	TRBJ2-1	CANRGGNEQFF	TGTGCCAACCGCGGGGGGAATGAGCAGTTCTTC
TRBV7-9	-	-	TRBJ2-4	CASSLPASEAKNIQYF	TGTGCCAGCAGCTTACCGGCCTCTGAGGCCAAAAACATTCAGTACTTC
TRBV5-1	-	-	TRBJ2-2	CASSLAAASVPGELFF	TGCGCCAGCAGCTTGGCCGCGGCTAGCGTACCCGGGGAGCTGTTTTTT
TRBV7-8	-	TRBD2	TRBJ2-7	CASSMSGAPYEQYF	TGTGCCAGTTCGATGAGCGGGGCCCCCTACGAGCAGTACTTC
TRBV7-9	once	-	TRBJ2-5	CASSLTRGRETQYF	TGTGCCAGCAGCTTGACGCGGGGCCGAGAGACCCAGTACTTC
TRBV6-1	-	-	TRBJ1-3	CASSETAGAGNTIYF	TGTGCCAGCAGTGAAACCGCCGGGGCTGGAAACACCATATATTTT
TRBV3-1/TRBV3-2	-	-	TRBJ2-1	CASSQDRQNIYNEQFF	TGTGCCAGCAGCCAAGACAGACAGAATATCTACAATGAGCAGTTCTTC
TRBV12-3/TRBV12-4	-	-	TRBJ1-2	CASSLSGVGGYTF	TGTGCCAGCAGTTTATCGGGGGTTGGTGGCTACACCTTC
TRBV3-1/TRBV3-2	-	-	TRBJ2-7	CASSLEVQTFYEQYF	TGTGCCAGCAGCCTTGAGGTCCAGACATTTTACGAGCAGTACTTC
TRBV5-1	-	TRBD1	TRBJ1-4	CASHRGGNEKLFF	TGCGCCAGTCACAGGGGCGGTAATGAAAAACTGTTTTTT
TRBV27	-	-	TRBJ1-2	CASSHGLYGYTF	TGTGCCAGCAGTCATGGCCTATATGGCTACACCTTC
TRBV6-4	-	-	TRBJ2-2	CASTKTANTGELFF	TGTGCCAGCACTAAGACGGCGAACACCGGGGAGCTGTTTTTT
TRBV19	-	TRBD1	TRBJ2-7	CASSIFGGQSYEQYF	TGTGCCAGTAGTATATTTGGGGGACAGTCCTACGAGCAGTACTTC
TRBV9	-	TRBD2	TRBJ2-1	CASSATSGVFNEQFF	TGTGCCAGCAGCGCGACTAGCGGGGTATTCAATGAGCAGTTCTTC
TRBV19	-	-	TRBJ1-1	CASKWGPNTEAFF	TGTGCCAGTAAGTGGGGCCCGAACACTGAAGCTTTCTTT
TRBV19	-	TRBD1	TRBJ1-6	CASSILGQGENSPLHF	TGTGCCAGTAGTATACTCGGACAGGGCGAAAATTCACCCCTCCACTTT
TRBV7-3	-	-	TRBJ2-5	CASSLSLGETQYF	TGTGCCAGCAGCTTATCCCTGGGAGAGACCCAGTACTTC
TRBV7-9	once	-	TRBJ1-2	CASSLGRLGAGGYTF	TGTGCCAGCAGCTTAGGTCGACTAGGGGCAGGTGGCTACACCTTC
TRBV7-8	once	-	TRBJ2-3	CASSWQRADTQYF	TGTGCCAGCAGTTGGCAGCGGGCAGATACGCAGTATTTT
TRBV7-2	-	TRBD2	TRBJ2-1	CASSLLLAGPGSYNEQFF	TGTGCCAGCAGCCTCTTACTAGCGGGGCCTGGCTCCTACAATGAGCAGTTCTTC
TRBV6-5	-	TRBD2	TRBJ2-3	CASSYSGRADTQYF	TGTGCCAGCAGTTACAGCGGGAGGGCAGATACGCAGTATTTT
TRBV2	-	-	TRBJ2-2	CATPGHITGELFF	TGTGCCACCCCGGGACATATCACCGGGGAGCTGTTTTTT
TRBV7-2	once	TRBD2	TRBJ2-3	CASSLSRDYTDTQYF	TGTGCCAGCAGCTTATCCAGGGACTACACAGATACGCAGTATTTT
TRBV19	-	-	TRBJ2-1	CASSFLGGVGQFF	TGTGCCAGTAGTTTCCTCGGCGGGGTGGGGCAGTTCTTC
TRBV15	-	-	TRBJ1-5	CATSREGGAGNQPQHF	TGTGCCACCAGCAGAGAAGGAGGGGCTGGCAATCAGCCCCAGCATTTT
TRBV5-4	once	-	TRBJ1-6	CASSLAGPNSPLHF	TGTGCCAGCAGCTTAGCCGGGCCCAATTCACCCCTCCACTTT
TRBV5-1	-	TRBD1	TRBJ2-1	CASGQGGDEQFF	TGCGCCAGTGGACAGGGGGGCGATGAGCAGTTCTTC
TRBV29-1	-	-	TRBJ2-3	CSVVSDRIITDTQYF	TGCAGCGTTGTTTCCGACAGGATAATCACAGATACGCAGTATTTT
TRBV12-3/TRBV12-4	-	-	TRBJ1-1	CASSFQGRTEAFF	TGTGCCAGCAGTTTCCAGGGGAGGACTGAAGCTTTCTTT
TRBV10-1	-	-	TRBJ1-2	CASSESALYGYTF	TGCGCCAGCAGTGAGTCGGCTCTCTATGGCTACACCTTC
TRBV21-1	-	-	TRBJ1-6	CASSSTVWPLHF	TGTGCCAGCAGTTCCACGGTGTGGCCCCTCCACTTT
TRBV5-1	-	-	TRBJ2-2	CASSLVPGELFF	TGCGCCAGCAGCTTGGTTCCCGGGGAGCTGTTTTTT
TRBV18	-	-	TRBJ1-1	CASSPRAGRGNTEAFF	TGTGCCAGCTCACCAAGGGCAGGGAGAGGGAACACTGAAGCTTTCTTT
TRBV27	-	-	TRBJ2-3	CASRRSGTDTQYF	TGTGCCAGCAGGAGGAGCGGCACAGATACGCAGTATTTT